This T cell receptor beta chain comes out of a study of vaccination effects on CD4 cells after COVID-19. Antigen-specific CD4+ T cells were expanded with viral peptide pools in the ViraFEST assay before sequencing. Following 10 days of culture, CD4+ T cells were isolated. The study found no prior SARS-CoV-2 infection in the vaccine recipients, who tested negative for nucleocapsid antibodies. CDR3 size: 16 residues. Deletions cut 4 bases from V and 1 base from J, with 14 bases between. Looked up from germline, CDR1 is MNHNS and CDR2 is SASEGT. As to this clone: Its matching antigen is unknown.

The data were produced by immunoSEQ multiplex PCR, yet TCRdb's version contains in-frame clones alone and is incomplete. Of about 54,000 clones in the sample, 75% to 90% were seen once. Source: CD4+ T cells from PBMCs cultured with HCoV-229E spike peptides, taken before COVID-19 vaccination. This rearrangement joins TRBV6-1 to TRBJ1-3, with D perhaps matching TRBD1 (5 bases). This sequence was found in a human donor who received a COVID-19 vaccine. CDR3 loop: CASSGGRWGSGNTIYF. The CDR3 DNA follows: TGTGCCAGCAGTGGGGGGAGGTGGGGATCTGGAAACACCATATATTTT.